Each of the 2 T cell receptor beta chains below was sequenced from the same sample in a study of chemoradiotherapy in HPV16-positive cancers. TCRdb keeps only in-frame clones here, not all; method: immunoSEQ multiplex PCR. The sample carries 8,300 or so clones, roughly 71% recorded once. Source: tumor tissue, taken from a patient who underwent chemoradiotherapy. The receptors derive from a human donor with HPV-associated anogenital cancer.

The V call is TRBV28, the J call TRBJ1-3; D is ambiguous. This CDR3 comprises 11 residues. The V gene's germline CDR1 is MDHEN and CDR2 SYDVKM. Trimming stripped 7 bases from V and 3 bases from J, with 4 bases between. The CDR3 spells CASKDGNTIYF. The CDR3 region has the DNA TGTGCCAGCAAGGATGGAAACACCATATATTTT.

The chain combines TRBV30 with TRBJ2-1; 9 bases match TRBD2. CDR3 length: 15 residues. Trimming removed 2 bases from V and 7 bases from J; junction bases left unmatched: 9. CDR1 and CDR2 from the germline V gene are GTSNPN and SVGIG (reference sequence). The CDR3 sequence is CAWSKGLAGSNEQFF. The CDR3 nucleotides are TGTGCCTGGAGTAAGGGGCTAGCGGGATCGAATGAGCAGTTCTTC. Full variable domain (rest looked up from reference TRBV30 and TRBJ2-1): SQTIHQWPATLVQPVGSPLSLECTVEGTSNPNLYWYRQAAGRGLQLLFYSVGIGQISSEVPQNLSASRPQDRQFILSSKKLLLSDSGFYLCAWSKGLAGSNEQFFGPGTRLTVL.